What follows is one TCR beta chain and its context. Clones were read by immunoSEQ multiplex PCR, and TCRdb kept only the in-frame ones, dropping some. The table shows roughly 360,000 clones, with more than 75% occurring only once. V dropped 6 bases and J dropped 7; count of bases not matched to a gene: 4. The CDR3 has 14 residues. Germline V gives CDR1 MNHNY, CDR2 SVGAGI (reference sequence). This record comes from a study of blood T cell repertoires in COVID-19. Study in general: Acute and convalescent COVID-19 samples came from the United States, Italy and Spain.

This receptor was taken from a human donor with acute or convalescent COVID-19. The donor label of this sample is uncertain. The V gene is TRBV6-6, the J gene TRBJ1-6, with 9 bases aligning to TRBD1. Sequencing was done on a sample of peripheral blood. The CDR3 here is CASRDRGGNSPLHF. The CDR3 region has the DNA TGTGCCAGCAGGGACAGGGGAGGCAATTCACCCCTCCACTTT.